This is a list of T cell receptor beta chains from one sample in a study of cytomegalovirus exposure and HLA in healthy donors. Data came from immunoSEQ multiplex PCR; TCRdb stores just in-frame clones and leaves some out. Of about 140,000 clones listed, 60% to 80% are singletons. Sequenced material: PBMCs. The receptors shown here come from a female donor in good health and CMV-seronegative. The CDR3 runs from the conserved cysteine through the conserved F or W. A D gene is named only where the DNA matches it firmly. Size is omitted from some rows. Given values are once, few, many or a class for expanded clones.

>TRBV7-9|TRBJ2-1|.|.
CSSSPRDNEQFF
TGTTCCAGCAGCCCTCGAGACAATGAGCAGTTCTTC
>TRBV9|TRBJ2-7|.|TRBD1
CASSPGTGFRYEQYF
TGTGCCAGCAGCCCAGGGACAGGGTTTCGGTACGAGCAGTACTTC
>TRBV28|TRBJ2-1|.|.
CASSQRTEVQFF
TGTGCCAGCAGTCAACGGACAGAGGTGCAGTTCTTC
>TRBV28|TRBJ2-5|.|.
CASTPGGTGLRETQYF
TGTGCCAGCACACCGGGAGGGACAGGGTTACGAGAGACCCAGTACTTC
>TRBV7-9|TRBJ1-1|.|.
CASSFSENTEAFF
TGTGCCAGCAGCTTCTCAGAGAACACTGAAGCTTTCTTT
>TRBV9|TRBJ2-7|few|.
CASSHSTSGQGSEQYF
TGTGCCAGCAGCCACTCAACTAGCGGACAGGGGAGCGAGCAGTACTTC
>TRBV4-1|TRBJ1-2|.|TRBD1
CASSTMGQGLDYGYTF
TGCGCCAGCAGTACCATGGGACAGGGGTTGGACTATGGCTACACCTTC
>TRBV19|TRBJ1-1|few|TRBD1
CASSPHRGSNTEAFF
TGTGCCAGTAGTCCCCACAGGGGATCGAACACTGAAGCTTTCTTT
>TRBV28|TRBJ2-7|.|.
CASSLGQNYEQYF
TGTGCCAGCAGTTTAGGACAGAACTACGAGCAGTACTTC
>TRBV19|TRBJ2-6|.|.
CASGRSGANVLTF
TGTGCCAGTGGGCGATCTGGGGCCAACGTCCTGACTTTC
>TRBV5-1|TRBJ1-1|.|.
CASSVGEWVTIEAFF
TGCGCCAGCAGCGTAGGAGAATGGGTAACCATTGAAGCTTTCTTT
>TRBV11-3|TRBJ2-6|.|TRBD1
CASSLGRGSGANVLTF
TGTGCCAGCAGCTTAGGCAGGGGGTCCGGGGCCAACGTCCTGACTTTC
>TRBV9|TRBJ1-6|.|.
CASSAREAGNSPLHF
TGTGCCAGCAGCGCCCGGGAGGCGGGTAATTCACCCCTCCACTTT
>TRBV10-3|TRBJ2-7|few|TRBD1
CATRDRGPLAYF
TGTGCCACCCGGGACAGGGGGCCTTTAGCGTACTTC
>TRBV27|TRBJ2-7|.|.
CASSSTATDYEQYF
TGTGCCAGCAGTTCCACCGCGACAGACTACGAGCAGTACTTC
>TRBV7-3|TRBJ2-5|once|TRBD1
CASSPRTGGRETQYF
TGTGCCAGCAGCCCCAGGACAGGGGGCAGAGAGACCCAGTACTTC
>TRBV6-5|TRBJ2-5|.|.
CASSYSGGPIGGTQYF
TGTGCCAGCAGTTATTCTGGGGGCCCCATCGGCGGGACCCAGTACTTC
>TRBV6-6|TRBJ2-1|.|.
CASSRDFSYNYEQFF
TGTGCCAGCAGCCGGGACTTCTCCTACAATTATGAGCAGTTCTTC
>TRBV5-4|TRBJ2-1|.|.
CASSLSGSSNEQFF
TGTGCCAGCAGCTTGTCCGGGAGTTCCAATGAGCAGTTCTTC
>TRBV27|TRBJ2-3|once|.
CASSSKGLFPPPDTQYF
TGTGCCAGCAGCTCAAAAGGACTCTTTCCCCCCCCAGATACGCAGTATTTT
>TRBV2|TRBJ1-1|.|TRBD1
CAGTKVGGTGEAFF
TGTGCCGGAACCAAAGTAGGGGGCACGGGTGAAGCTTTCTTT
>TRBV25-1|TRBJ2-7|few|.
CATTTDASYEQYF
TGTGCCACCACGACAGATGCCTCCTACGAGCAGTACTTC
>TRBV12-5|TRBJ2-1|.|.
CASGETSYNEQFF
TGTGCTAGTGGTGAAACTTCCTACAATGAGCAGTTCTTC
>TRBV2|TRBJ1-1|.|TRBD1
CASGTAFEAFF
TGTGCCAGTGGGACAGCCTTTGAAGCTTTCTTT
>TRBV9|TRBJ2-7|.|TRBD2
CASSPRLASNEQYF
TGTGCCAGCAGCCCCCGACTAGCATCGAACGAGCAGTACTTC
>TRBV10-1|TRBJ2-2|few|TRBD1
CASSERDRDYVGELFF
TGCGCCAGCAGTGAAAGGGACAGGGATTACGTCGGGGAGCTGTTTTTT
>TRBV13|TRBJ1-6|.|.
CASSLAGRDSPLHF
TGTGCCAGCAGCTTAGCTGGTCGGGATTCACCCCTCCACTTT
>TRBV21-1|TRBJ1-5|.|.
CASSKVSPRQGTQEGCNQPQHF
TGTGCCAGCAGCAAAGTCTCCCCCAGACAGGGGACACAGGAGGGGTGCAATCAGCCCCAGCATTTT
>TRBV10-3|TRBJ1-2|.|.
CAISATELYGYTF
TGTGCCATCAGTGCAACAGAACTCTATGGCTACACCTTC
>TRBV30|TRBJ2-7|once|.
CAWSVPGTREQYF
TGTGCCTGGAGTGTACCCGGGACACGCGAGCAGTACTTC
>TRBV28|TRBJ2-5|.|TRBD1
CASTGTGVESETQYF
TGTGCCAGCACTGGAACAGGGGTTGAATCGGAGACCCAGTACTTC
>TRBV4-1|TRBJ2-7|.|TRBD2
CASSQGLAPTEQYF
TGCGCCAGCAGCCAAGGACTAGCGCCCACCGAGCAGTACTTC
>TRBV7-3|TRBJ2-6|.|.
CASSLRGSRSGANVLTF
TGTGCCAGCAGCTTACGGGGGTCCCGCTCTGGGGCCAACGTCCTGACTTTC
>TRBV2|TRBJ1-1|.|.
CASRGGREAFF
TGTGCCAGCAGAGGGGGACGTGAGGCTTTCTTT
>TRBV28|TRBJ1-2|.|TRBD1
CASRTHGQGNYGYTF
TGTGCCAGCCGAACCCATGGACAGGGTAACTATGGCTACACCTTC
>TRBV5-6|TRBJ1-2|.|.
CASSATGSNYGYTF
TGTGCCAGCAGCGCGACGGGGTCTAACTATGGCTACACCTTC
>TRBV5-6|TRBJ1-6|few|TRBD1
CASSSVDRDNSPLHF
TGTGCCAGCAGCTCCGTTGACAGGGATAATTCACCCCTCCACTTT
>TRBV18|TRBJ1-5|.|TRBD1
CASSRTGGTLGNQPQHF
TGTGCCAGCTCACGAACAGGGGGAACGTTAGGCAATCAGCCCCAGCATTTT
>TRBV4-2|TRBJ2-1|.|TRBD2
CASSQRGLAGGLYNEQFF
TGTGCCAGCAGCCAAAGAGGTCTAGCGGGAGGGCTGTACAATGAGCAGTTCTTC
>TRBV11-2|TRBJ1-4|.|TRBD1
CASSQRQGAREKLFF
TGTGCCAGCAGCCAGCGGCAGGGGGCGCGTGAAAAACTGTTTTTT
>TRBV27|TRBJ1-1|.|.
CASRRRDYTEAFF
TGTGCCAGCAGGAGACGGGATTACACTGAAGCTTTCTTT
>TRBV20-1|TRBJ2-2|.|.
CSARYTGELFF
TGCAGTGCCCGGTACACCGGGGAGCTGTTTTTT
>TRBV29-1|TRBJ2-1|.|.
CSSYLANEQFF
TGCAGCTCGTACCTAGCGAATGAGCAGTTCTTC
>TRBV9|TRBJ1-1|.|.
CASSVRAGEAFF
TGTGCCAGCAGCGTACGCGCGGGGGAGGCTTTCTTT
>TRBV7-2|TRBJ2-1|.|TRBD2
CASSPTRLAGGGEQFF
TGTGCCAGCAGCCCAACAAGACTAGCGGGAGGCGGTGAGCAGTTCTTC
>TRBV28|TRBJ2-7|.|TRBD2
CASRGREVGEQYF
TGTGCCAGCAGGGGGCGGGAGGTCGGGGAGCAGTACTTC
>TRBV25-1|TRBJ2-7|.|TRBD1
CASRGVPGTGTSYEQYF
TGTGCCAGCAGGGGGGTCCCCGGGACAGGCACGTCCTACGAGCAGTACTTC
>TRBV19|TRBJ2-7|.|TRBD1
CASEGQNSHEQYF
TGTGCCAGTGAGGGACAGAACAGCCACGAGCAGTACTTC
>TRBV2|TRBJ1-3|.|.
CASSESGVSGNTIYF
TGTGCCAGCAGTGAATCGGGGGTATCTGGAAACACCATATATTTT
>TRBV2|TRBJ1-1|.|.
CASSEARRAAEAFF
TGTGCCAGCAGTGAAGCCCGGCGGGCCGCTGAAGCTTTCTTT
>TRBV5-6|TRBJ2-3|.|.
CASSPPDTRTDTQYF
TGTGCCAGCAGCCCCCCGGACACCCGCACAGATACGCAGTATTTT
>TRBV5-1|TRBJ2-5|.|TRBD2
CASKGSGLAGVGQETQYF
TGCGCCAGCAAGGGAAGCGGACTAGCGGGAGTAGGGCAAGAGACCCAGTACTTC
>TRBV10-3|TRBJ2-1|.|TRBD2
CATVLGREGQLGDEQFF
TGTGCCACCGTATTGGGGCGGGAGGGCCAACTGGGGGATGAGCAGTTCTTC
>TRBV21-1|TRBJ1-1|.|.
CASIPFGQGYTNTEAFF
TGTGCCAGCATCCCTTTCGGACAGGGTTATACGAACACTGAAGCTTTCTTT
>TRBV29-1|TRBJ2-7|.|.
CSVASGSSYEQYF
TGCAGCGTCGCCTCTGGCAGCTCCTACGAGCAGTACTTC
>TRBV6-5|TRBJ1-1|many|.
CASNGKQRNTEAFF
TGTGCCAGCAACGGAAAACAGCGGAATACTGAAGCTTTCTTT
>TRBV5-1|TRBJ1-1|.|.
CASSLGPEAFF
TGCGCCAGCAGCTTGGGGCCCGAAGCTTTCTTT
>TRBV6-1|TRBJ1-2|.|TRBD1
CAILIPGTGLDGYTF
TGTGCCATCCTGATCCCCGGGACAGGGTTGGATGGCTACACCTTC
>TRBV18|TRBJ2-2|.|TRBD1
CASSPGTANTGELFF
TGTGCCAGCTCACCCGGGACAGCGAACACCGGGGAGCTGTTTTTT